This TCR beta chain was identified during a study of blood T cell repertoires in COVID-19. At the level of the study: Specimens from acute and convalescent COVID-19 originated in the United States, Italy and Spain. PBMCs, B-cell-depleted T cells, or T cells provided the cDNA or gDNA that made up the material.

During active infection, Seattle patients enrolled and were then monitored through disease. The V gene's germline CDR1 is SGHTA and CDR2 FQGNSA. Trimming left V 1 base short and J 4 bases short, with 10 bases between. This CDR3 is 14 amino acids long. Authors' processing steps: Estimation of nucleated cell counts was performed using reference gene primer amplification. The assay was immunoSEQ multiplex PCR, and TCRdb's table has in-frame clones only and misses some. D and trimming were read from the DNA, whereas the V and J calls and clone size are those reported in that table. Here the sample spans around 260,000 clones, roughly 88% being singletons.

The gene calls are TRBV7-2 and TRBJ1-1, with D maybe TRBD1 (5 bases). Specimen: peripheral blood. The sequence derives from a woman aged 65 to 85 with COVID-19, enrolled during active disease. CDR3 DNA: TGTGCCAGCAGCTTAGTGGGCGGGGGCACTGAAGCTTTCTTT. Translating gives CASSLVGGGTEAFF. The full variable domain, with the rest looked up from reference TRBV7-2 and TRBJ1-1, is GAGVSQSPSNKVTEKGKDVELRCDPISGHTALYWYRQSLGQGLEFLIYFQGNSAPDKSGLPSDRFSAERTGGSVSTLTIQRTQQEDSAVYLCASSLVGGGTEAFFGQGTRLTVV.